This TCR beta chain derives from a study of blood T cell repertoires in COVID-19. The CDR3 totals 15 residues. Trimming took 2 bases from V and 0 from J, leaving 8 bases between them. CDR1 LGHDT and CDR2 YNNKEL come from the germline V gene (reference sequence). Here immunoSEQ multiplex PCR was the method, and the copy in TCRdb shows in-frame clones only, minus some. This sample carries about 140,000 clones, around 88% of them seen once, and the ten largest clones take under 6%. The chain is built from TRBV3-1 (or the pseudogene TRBV3-2) and TRBJ1-5, with D hard to call. Sequencing used peripheral blood. The TCR comes from a human donor in a cohort sampled during active COVID-19. CDR3 DNA: TGTGCCAGCAGCCAACAACTTGGTAGCAATCAGCCCCAGCATTTT. This codes for CASSQQLGSNQPQHF.